What follows are 10 T cell receptor beta chains derived from one specimen sequenced in a study of T cells in Graves' hyperthyroidism and ophthalmopathy. RNA transcripts gave rise to amplified TCR beta CDR3 regions. The HTBI set primed first-round TCR CDR3 RT-PCR. TCRdb ran MiXCR on the multiplex PCR reads and lists one entry per CDR3 protein. This table holds fewer than 600,000 distinct CDR3 sequences, 14% found once. The specimen was blood. Receptors were obtained from a woman between 40 and 50 years old with Graves' hyperthyroidism.

This clonotype was observed at least ten times. The chain carries TRBV3-1 and TRBJ2-5; 9 bases match TRBD1. V was pared by 1 base and J by 7 bases, with 7 bases of the junction left unmatched. The germline CDR1 and CDR2 sequences are LGHDT and YNNKEL (reference sequence). The CDR3 runs 15 residues. In DNA, the CDR3 is TGTGCCAGCAGCCAAGGGGGACAGGGCGGTTGGACCCAGTACTTC. Translation: CASSQGGQGGWTQYF.

This clonotype was observed many times. The chain has TRBV27 and TRBJ2-5; TRBD1 might be the D (7 bases). Germline V CDR1 and CDR2: MNHEY, SMNVEV (reference sequence). V was trimmed by 8 bases and J by 1 base, leaving 11 bases between them. The CDR3 consists of 13 residues. CDR3 sequence: CASGGTAQETQYF. Written as DNA, the CDR3 is TGTGCCAGCGGGGGGACAGCCCAAGAGACCCAGTACTTC.

The chain employs TRBV5-8 and TRBJ2-1; 9 bases fit TRBD2. The germline CDR1 and CDR2 sequences are SGHTS and YDEGEE. V lost 3 bases and J lost 12; bases outside the gene matches: 19. CDR3 length equals 17 residues. As DNA, the CDR3 is TGTGCCAGCAGCTCCTTTTCTTTACTAGCGGGTGGGAGGGGGCAGTTCTTC. Encoded protein: CASSSFSLLAGGRGQFF.

This clonotype was recorded at least ten times. This chain uses TRBV11-2 with TRBJ2-5; D not resolved. The CDR3 runs to 13 residues. Germline values: CDR1 SGHAT, CDR2 FQNNGV. Between the trimmed V and J ends, which lost 2 bases and 1 base, there was a span of 5 bases. The CDR3 is CASSLLSQETQYF. CDR3 sequence (DNA): TGTGCCAGCAGCTTACTATCCCAAGAGACCCAGTACTTC.

This clonotype has a handful of counts. The rearrangement joins TRBV27 to TRBJ1-2, with a possible D match to TRBD1 (5 bases). CDR1 MNHEY and CDR2 SMNVEV come from the germline V gene (reference sequence). The length of the CDR3 is 14 residues. V was pared by 0 bases and J by 6 bases, with 11 bases between. As DNA, the CDR3 is TGTGCCAGCAGTTTATCGTTGGCGGGGGATGGCTACACCTTC. As protein: CASSLSLAGDGYTF.

This clonotype came up a few times. This rearrangement joins TRBV28 to TRBJ2-5; tentatively, D is TRBD1 (8 bases). CDR3 length: 17 amino acids. V was trimmed by 5 bases and J by 3 bases, leaving 22 bases between them. Looked up from germline, CDR1 is MDHEN and CDR2 is SYDVKM. CDR3 nucleotides: TGTGCCAGCAGTCTACCAACCATACAGGGGGGGGAAGAGACCCAGTACTTC. Its protein is CASSLPTIQGGEETQYF. The full variable domain, its missing parts supplied by reference TRBV28 and TRBJ2-5, is DVKVTQSSRYLVKRTGEKVFLECVQDMDHENMFWYRQDPGLGLRLIYFSYDVKMKEKGDIPEGYSVSREKKERFSLILESASTNQTSMYLCASSLPTIQGGEETQYFGPGTRLLVL.

With regard to this clonotype: A much larger clone sits a single nucleotide away, making a read error possible. This chain uses TRBV12-3 or TRBV12-4 with TRBJ2-1; D may be TRBD1 or TRBD2 (5 bases each). This CDR3 spans 15 amino acids. DNA for the CDR3: TGTACCAGCAGGGTGGGGACGTGGACCTACAATGAGCAGTTCTTC. Translating it yields CTSRVGTWTYNEQFF.

This clonotype has a count of ten or more. The chain carries TRBV27 and TRBJ1-5, with 9 bases matching TRBD1. The germline gives CDR1 MNHEY, CDR2 SMNVEV (reference sequence). The CDR3 totals 16 residues. The V segment lost 4 bases and the J segment 0 bases; nucleotides outside the gene matches: 4. The CDR3 loop is CASSSWTGDSNQPQHF. Written as DNA, the CDR3 is TGTGCCAGCAGTTCTTGGACAGGGGATAGCAATCAGCCCCAGCATTTT.

This clonotype occurred many times. The chain carries TRBV30 and TRBJ1-5; no definite D call. Trimming removed 2 bases at V and 6 bases at J, with 11 bases between. Germline CDR1 reads GTSNPN; CDR2 reads SVGIG (reference sequence). The CDR3 extends over 13 amino acids. DNA for the CDR3: TGTGCCTGGAGTTCGGGCACGGGTCAGCCCCAGCATTTT. Amino acids: CAWSSGTGQPQHF.

This clonotype was detected many times. The V call is TRBV7-9, the J call TRBJ2-6, with a weak D call TRBD1 (6 bases). Germline CDR1 and CDR2: SEHNR and FQNEAQ (reference sequence). Trimming removed 5 bases from V and 3 bases from J, with 14 bases in between. The CDR3 spans 16 residues. The CDR3 sequence is CASSRTARGGANVLTF. In nucleotides, the CDR3 is TGTGCCAGCAGCCGGACAGCCCGGGGTGGGGCCAACGTCCTGACTTTC.